This T cell receptor (beta chain) was recovered during a study of T-cell reconstitution after alpha-beta-depleted transplantation in children. Molecular barcoding with unique molecular identifiers was used for the TCRbeta library. Each CDR3 protein gets one entry after TCRdb re-called the PCR reads with MiXCR. This table holds around 400,000 distinct CDR3 sequences, over 20% found once. This CDR3 contains 15 residues. J gave up 14 bases and V 4 bases, and 10 bases lay outside the gene matches. CDR1 is MDHEN and CDR2 is SYDVKM in the germline V gene. Sample: PBMCs from the stem cell graft donor, taken from the stem cell graft. This chain connects TRBV28 to TRBJ2-1; 14 nucleotides match TRBD2. The sequence derives from a human donor who donated a stem cell graft to a child with acute myeloid leukemia. The CDR3 reads CASSSLGLAGEPKFF. The CDR3 DNA sequence: TGTGCCAGCAGTTCGTTGGGACTAGCGGGAGAACCTAAGTTCTTC.